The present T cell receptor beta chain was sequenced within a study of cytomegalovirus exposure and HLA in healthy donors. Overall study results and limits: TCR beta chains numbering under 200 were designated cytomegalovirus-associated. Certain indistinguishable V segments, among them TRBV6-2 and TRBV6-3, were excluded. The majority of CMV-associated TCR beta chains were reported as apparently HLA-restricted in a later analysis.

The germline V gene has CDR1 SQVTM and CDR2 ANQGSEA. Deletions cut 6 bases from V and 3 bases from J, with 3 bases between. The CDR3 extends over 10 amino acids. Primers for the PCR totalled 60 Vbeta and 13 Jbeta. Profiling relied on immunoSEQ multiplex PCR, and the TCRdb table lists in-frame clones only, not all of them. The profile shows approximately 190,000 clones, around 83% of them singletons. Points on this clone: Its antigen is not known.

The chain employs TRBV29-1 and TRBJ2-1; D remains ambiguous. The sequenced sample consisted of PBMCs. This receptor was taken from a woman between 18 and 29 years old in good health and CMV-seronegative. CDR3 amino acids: CSVYYNEQFF. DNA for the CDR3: TGCAGCGTGTACTACAATGAGCAGTTCTTC.